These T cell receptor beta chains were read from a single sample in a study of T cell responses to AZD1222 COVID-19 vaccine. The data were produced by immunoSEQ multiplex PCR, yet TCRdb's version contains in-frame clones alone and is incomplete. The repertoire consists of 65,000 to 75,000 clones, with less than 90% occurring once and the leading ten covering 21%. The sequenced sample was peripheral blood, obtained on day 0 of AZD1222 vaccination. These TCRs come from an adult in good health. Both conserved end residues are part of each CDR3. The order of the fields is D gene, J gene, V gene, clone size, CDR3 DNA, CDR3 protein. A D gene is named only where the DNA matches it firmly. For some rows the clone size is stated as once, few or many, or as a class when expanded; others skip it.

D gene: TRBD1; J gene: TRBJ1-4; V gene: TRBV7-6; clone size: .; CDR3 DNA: TGTGCCAGCAGCTTAGCTGGGCAGGGGGGAGAAAAACTGTTTTTT; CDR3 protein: CASSLAGQGGEKLFF
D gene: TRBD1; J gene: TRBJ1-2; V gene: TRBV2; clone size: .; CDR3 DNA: TGTGCCAGCAGTGTGGGACAGGCCTTCTATGGCTACACCTTC; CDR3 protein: CASSVGQAFYGYTF
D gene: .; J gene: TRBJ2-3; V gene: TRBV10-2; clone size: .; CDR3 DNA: TGCGCCAGCAGGGAATTTTCAGATACGCAGTATTTT; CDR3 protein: CASREFSDTQYF
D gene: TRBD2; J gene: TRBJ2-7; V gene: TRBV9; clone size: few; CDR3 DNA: TGTGCCAGCAGCACACTAACTAGCGGCGAGCAGTACTTC; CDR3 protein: CASSTLTSGEQYF
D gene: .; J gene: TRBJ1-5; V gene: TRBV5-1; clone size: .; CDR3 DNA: TGCGCCAGCAGCTTGTGGGGCGAAACGGCCCAGCATTTT; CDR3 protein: CASSLWGETAQHF
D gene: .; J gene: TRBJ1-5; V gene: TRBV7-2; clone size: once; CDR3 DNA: TGTGCCAGCAGCTTATGGGGGGGAGATAGCAATCAGCCCCAGCATTTT; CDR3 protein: CASSLWGGDSNQPQHF
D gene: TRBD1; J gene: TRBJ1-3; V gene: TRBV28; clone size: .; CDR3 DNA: TGTGCCAGCAGTTCCGGGACAGCCTCTGGAAACACCATATATTTT; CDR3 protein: CASSSGTASGNTIYF
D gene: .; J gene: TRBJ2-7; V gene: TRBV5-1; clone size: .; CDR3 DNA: TGCGCCAGCAAGGGTGGTTGGGGCGCACTCTACGAGCAGTACTTC; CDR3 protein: CASKGGWGALYEQYF
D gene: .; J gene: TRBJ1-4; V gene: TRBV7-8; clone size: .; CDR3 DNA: TGTGCCAGCAGCCCCTCCGACAGAGGAGAAAAACTGTTTTTT; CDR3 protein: CASSPSDRGEKLFF
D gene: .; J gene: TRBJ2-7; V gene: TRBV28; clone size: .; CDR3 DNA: TGTGCCAGCAGTTTAATGGGGGGCGCGGACTCCTACGAGCAGTACTTC; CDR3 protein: CASSLMGGADSYEQYF
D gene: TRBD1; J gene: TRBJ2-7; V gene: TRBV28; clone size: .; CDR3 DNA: TGTGCCAGCAGTTTAGTTTGGGACAGGAGCTCCTACGAGCAGTACTTC; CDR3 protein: CASSLVWDRSSYEQYF
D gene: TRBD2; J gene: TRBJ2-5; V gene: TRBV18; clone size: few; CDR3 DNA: TGTGCCAGCTCCCAAACCCTAGCGGCGCACCAAGAGACCCAGTACTTC; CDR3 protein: CASSQTLAAHQETQYF
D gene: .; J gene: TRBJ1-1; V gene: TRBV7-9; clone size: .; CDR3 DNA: TGTGCCAGCAGCTTAGTCGAGAACACTGAAGCTTTCTTT; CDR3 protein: CASSLVENTEAFF
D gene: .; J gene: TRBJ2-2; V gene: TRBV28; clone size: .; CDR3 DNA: TGTGCCAGCAGTTCTTCTCACACCGGGGAGCTGTTTTTT; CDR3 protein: CASSSSHTGELFF
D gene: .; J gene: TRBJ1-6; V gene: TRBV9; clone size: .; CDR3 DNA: TGTGCCAGCAGCGTAGACCAACATGTTGGGCTGCCCTGGACACCCCTCCACTTT; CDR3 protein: CASSVDQHVGLPWTPLHF
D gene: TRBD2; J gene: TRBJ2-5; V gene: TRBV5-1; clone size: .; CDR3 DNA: TGCGCCAGCAGCTCTGGGGACGGGAGGGCGGAGACCCAGTACTTC; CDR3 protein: CASSSGDGRAETQYF
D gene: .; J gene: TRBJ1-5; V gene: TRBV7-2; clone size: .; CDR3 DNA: TGTGCCAGCAGCTTGACACTCGCTGGTCAGCCCCAGCATTTT; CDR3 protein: CASSLTLAGQPQHF
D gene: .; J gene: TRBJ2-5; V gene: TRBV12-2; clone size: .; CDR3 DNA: TGTGCAAGTCGCTCGCTCAGGGGGGAAGAGACCCAGTACTTC; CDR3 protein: CASRSLRGEETQYF
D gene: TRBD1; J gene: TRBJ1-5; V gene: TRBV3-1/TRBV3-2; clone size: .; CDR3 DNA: TGTGCCAGCAGCCTAAGAGGGGGCAGCAATCAGCCCCAGCATTTT; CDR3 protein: CASSLRGGSNQPQHF
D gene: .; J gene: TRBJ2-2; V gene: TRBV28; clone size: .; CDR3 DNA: TGTGCCAGCAGTGAAACAAGAAAGCTGTTTTTT; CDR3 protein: CASSETRKLFF
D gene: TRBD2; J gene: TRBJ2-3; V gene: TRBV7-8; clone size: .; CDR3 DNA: TGTGCCAGCAGCTCCTGGCGGGGGGAAGGGGCAGATACGCAGTATTTT; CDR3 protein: CASSSWRGEGADTQYF
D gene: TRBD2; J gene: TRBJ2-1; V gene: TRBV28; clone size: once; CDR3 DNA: TGTGCCAGCAGTTACCTACCTAGCGGTTCCTACAATGAGCAGTTCTTC; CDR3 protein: CASSYLPSGSYNEQFF
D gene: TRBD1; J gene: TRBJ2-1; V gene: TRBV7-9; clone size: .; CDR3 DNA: TGTGCCAGCAGCCAAAATCCGGGACAGGGGAACAATGAGCAGTTCTTC; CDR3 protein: CASSQNPGQGNNEQFF
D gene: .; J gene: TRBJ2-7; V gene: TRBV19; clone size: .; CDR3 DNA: TGTGCCAGTAGTCCACACACCGGGACGGTAGACTACGAGCAGTACTTC; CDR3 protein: CASSPHTGTVDYEQYF
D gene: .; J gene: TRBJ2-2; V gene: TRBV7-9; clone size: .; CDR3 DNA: TGTGCCAGCAGCTCCCCCCGGACAGCCCCCGGGGAGCTGTTTTTT; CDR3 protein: CASSSPRTAPGELFF
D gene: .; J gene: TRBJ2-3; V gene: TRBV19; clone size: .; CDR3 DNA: TGTGCCAGTCGCCCCGAATACACAGATACGCAGTATTTT; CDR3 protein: CASRPEYTDTQYF
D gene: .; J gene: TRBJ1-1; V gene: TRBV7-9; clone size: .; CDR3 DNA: TGTGCCAGCAGCTTATTAGGGAACACTGAAGCTTTCTTT; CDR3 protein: CASSLLGNTEAFF
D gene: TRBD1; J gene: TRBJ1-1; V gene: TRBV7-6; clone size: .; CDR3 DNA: TGTGCCAGCAGCTTAGCCGGGACAGGGGGCGTAACTGAAGCTTTCTTT; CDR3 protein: CASSLAGTGGVTEAFF
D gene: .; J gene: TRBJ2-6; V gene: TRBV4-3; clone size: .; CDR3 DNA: TGCGCCAGCAGCCAAGATGGGGTGTCCGGGGCCAACGTCCTGACTTTC; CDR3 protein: CASSQDGVSGANVLTF
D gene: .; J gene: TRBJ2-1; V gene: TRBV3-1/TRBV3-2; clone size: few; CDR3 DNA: TGTGCCAGCAGCCAAGGAGTGTACCCAGACGGTGAGCAGTTCTTC; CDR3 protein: CASSQGVYPDGEQFF
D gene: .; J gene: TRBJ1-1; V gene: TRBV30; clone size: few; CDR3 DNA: TGTGCCTGGAGCTTGAAAGGCACTGAAGCTTTCTTT; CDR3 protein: CAWSLKGTEAFF
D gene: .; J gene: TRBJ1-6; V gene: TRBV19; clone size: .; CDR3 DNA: TGTGCCAGTAGTTCACAGTATAATTCACCCCTCCACTTT; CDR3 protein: CASSSQYNSPLHF
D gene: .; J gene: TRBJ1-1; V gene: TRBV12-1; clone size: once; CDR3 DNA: TGTGCCAGCAGAGGTCTGAACACTGAAGCTTTCTTT; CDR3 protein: CASRGLNTEAFF
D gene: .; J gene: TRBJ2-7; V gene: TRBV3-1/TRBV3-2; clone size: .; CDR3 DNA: TGTGCCAGCAGCCAAGGCCATTCCTACGAGCAGTACTTC; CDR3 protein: CASSQGHSYEQYF
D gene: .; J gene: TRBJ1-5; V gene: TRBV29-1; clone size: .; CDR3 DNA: TGCAGCGTTGCCCCCCCAACAGGGCAGCCCCAGCATTTT; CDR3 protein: CSVAPPTGQPQHF
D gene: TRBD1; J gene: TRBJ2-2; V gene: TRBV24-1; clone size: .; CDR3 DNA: TGTGCCACCAGTGATTCCCAGGGGGCAGGGTATGCCGGGGAGCTGTTTTTT; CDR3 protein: CATSDSQGAGYAGELFF
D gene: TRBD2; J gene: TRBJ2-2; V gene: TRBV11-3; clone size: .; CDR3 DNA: TGTGCCAGCAACCCACTAGCGGGAGTGTCCGGGGAGCTGTTTTTT; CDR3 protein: CASNPLAGVSGELFF
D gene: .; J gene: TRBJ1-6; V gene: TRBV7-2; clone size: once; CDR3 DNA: TGTGCCAGCAGCTCCTTGACCAATAATTCACCCCTCCACTTT; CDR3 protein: CASSSLTNNSPLHF
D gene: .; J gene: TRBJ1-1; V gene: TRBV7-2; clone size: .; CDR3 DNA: TGTGCCAGCAGCCTACCGCCATGGACTCTTGGGTTCACTGAAGCTTTCTTT; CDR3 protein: CASSLPPWTLGFTEAFF
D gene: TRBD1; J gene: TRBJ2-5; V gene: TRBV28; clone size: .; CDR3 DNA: TGTGCCAGCAGGCCACCGGGACAGGGGGAGACCCAGTACTTC; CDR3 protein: CASRPPGQGETQYF
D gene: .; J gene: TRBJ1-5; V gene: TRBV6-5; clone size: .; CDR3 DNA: TGTGCCAGCAGTTACTCCAGAAATCAGCCCCAGCATTTT; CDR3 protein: CASSYSRNQPQHF
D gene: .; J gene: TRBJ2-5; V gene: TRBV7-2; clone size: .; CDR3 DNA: TGTGCCAGCAGCTTCAACCAGGGAAACCAAGAGACCCAGTACTTC; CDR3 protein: CASSFNQGNQETQYF